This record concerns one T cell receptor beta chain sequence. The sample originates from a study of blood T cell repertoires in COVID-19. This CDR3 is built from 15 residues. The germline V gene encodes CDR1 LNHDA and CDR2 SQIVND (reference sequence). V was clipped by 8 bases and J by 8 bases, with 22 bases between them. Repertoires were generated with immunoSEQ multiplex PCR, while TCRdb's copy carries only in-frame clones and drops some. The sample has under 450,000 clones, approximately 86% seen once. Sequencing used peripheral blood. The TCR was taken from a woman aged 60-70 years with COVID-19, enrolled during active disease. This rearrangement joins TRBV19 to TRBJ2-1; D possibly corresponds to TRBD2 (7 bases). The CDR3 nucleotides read TGTGCCAGTTATCCTAGTCCGGGGGGCCGGGATGAGCAGTTCTTC. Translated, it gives CASYPSPGGRDEQFF.